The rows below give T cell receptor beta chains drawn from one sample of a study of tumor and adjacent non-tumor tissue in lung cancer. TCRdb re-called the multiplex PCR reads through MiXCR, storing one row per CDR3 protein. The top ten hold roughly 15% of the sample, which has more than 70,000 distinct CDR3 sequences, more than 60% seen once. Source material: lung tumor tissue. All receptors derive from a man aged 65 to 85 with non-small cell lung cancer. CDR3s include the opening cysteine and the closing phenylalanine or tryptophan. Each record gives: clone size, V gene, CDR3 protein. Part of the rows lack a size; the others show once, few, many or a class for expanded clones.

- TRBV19 CASSIIPSSNNEQFF
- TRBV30 CAWSVGDANLAKNNQYF
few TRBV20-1 CSARVFAGDSQETQYF
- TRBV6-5 CASSYGGETNVLTF
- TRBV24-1 CATSDTVGYEQYF
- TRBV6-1 CACNVAGRSTDTQYF
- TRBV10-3 CTIGNPVTDTQYF
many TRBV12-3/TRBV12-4 CASSFSGQGPLQETQYF
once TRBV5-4 CASGLEAYQEAQYF
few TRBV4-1 CAGSQDVSPYYNEQFF
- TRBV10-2 CANMTSVGISNEQFF
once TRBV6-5 CASGTGEWETQYF
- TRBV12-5 CASGLGQGPTEELFF
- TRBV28 CVSRDRGGQRPQHF
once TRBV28 CASRFRDVNTEAFF
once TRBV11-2 CASSFPGSTGGLFF
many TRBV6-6 CASSTQGSGELFF
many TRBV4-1 CASSQERHTYYEQYF
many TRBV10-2 CASHPTGDHEQYF
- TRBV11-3 CASSPPAGDEKYF
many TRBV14 CASSHRPGSIRLDTQYF
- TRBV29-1 CDGGGHTNEQFF
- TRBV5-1 CASSLGTGEKLFF
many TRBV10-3 CAISAKGGSGTDTQYF
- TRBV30 CAWSDRGSNIQYF
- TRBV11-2 CASILLMGTGAFF
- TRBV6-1 CVSRGTSGELIAINIQYF
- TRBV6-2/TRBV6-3 CASSPGLAGKGEQFF
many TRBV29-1 CSVDSGYEQYF
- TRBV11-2 CASIPGLAGPLSTDTQYF
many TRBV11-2 CASSWATVNTEAFF
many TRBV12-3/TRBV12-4 CASSFGRGPRDEQFF
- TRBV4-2 CASSQKGAGRSGDLFF
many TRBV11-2 CASSHHRGGTGELFF
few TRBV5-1 CASSLVPQHTGTASTDTQYF
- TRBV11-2 CASSLDRGGSYEQYF
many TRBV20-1 CSAKPLGTDIEQFF
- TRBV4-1 CASNQVPNTEAFF
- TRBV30 CAWMDRQGNSNEQFF
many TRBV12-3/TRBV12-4 CASSFSLGGGVTYEQYF
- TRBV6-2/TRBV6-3 CASSYQLGDTGELFF